This T cell receptor (beta chain) was identified in a study of PD-L1 blockade in urothelial cancer. Study details: Dosed intravenously at 1,200 mg every 3 weeks, atezolizumab was initiated by patients in the mid-2010s. The analyses of blood took place 3 weeks (second dose) and 6 weeks after treatment start. About nine tenths of the roughly 29 patients comprised males who had bladder-origin urothelial cancer.

TCRdb's table, derived via immunoSEQ multiplex PCR, lists solely in-frame clones and lacks some. The table lists about 88,000 clones, roughly 90% of them singletons. Sample contribution per patient ranged from 1 to 8, covering pretreatment and on-treatment. CDR1 and CDR2 (germline): LGHNA, YSLEER. The V end lost 4 bases, the J end lost 3 bases, and 11 bases lay between the germline ends. The CDR3 loop spans 14 amino acids. This receptor was obtained from a man aged 55 to 70 with urothelial cancer. The sample here was PBMCs, taken around atezolizumab (anti-PD-L1) treatment. This chain joins TRBV4-3 and TRBJ2-3, with no clear D. The CDR3 nucleotides read TGCGCCAGCAGCCTAGATGTCAAAACAGATACGCAGTATTTT. This sequence encodes CASSLDVKTDTQYF.